These T cell receptor beta chains were read from a single sample in a study of T cell responses to AZD1222 COVID-19 vaccine. Generated by immunoSEQ multiplex PCR, the TCRdb table keeps only in-frame clones and is missing some. The sample has tens of thousands of clones; about 90% are singletons. Here the sequenced sample was peripheral blood, taken on day 0 of AZD1222 vaccination. These TCRs come from an adult in good health. Each CDR3 is given with its conserved first and last residue. D genes are given only for firm matches. The size entry is marked missing in some rows and otherwise reads once, few, many or a size class.

J,size,V,D,CDR3,DNA
TRBJ2-2,.,TRBV3-1/TRBV3-2,TRBD1,CASSRDSWNGELFF,TGTGCCAGCAGCCGGGACAGTTGGAACGGGGAGCTGTTTTTT
TRBJ1-2,once,TRBV6-5,TRBD1,CASSADRGGYTF,TGTGCCAGCAGCGCGGACAGGGGTGGCTACACCTTC
TRBJ1-2,few,TRBV27,.,CASSLEGTYGYTF,TGTGCCAGCAGTTTAGAGGGGACCTATGGCTACACCTTC
TRBJ1-2,.,TRBV11-3,.,CASSSNGLNGYTF,TGTGCCAGCAGCTCCAACGGCCTGAATGGCTACACCTTC
TRBJ2-5,.,TRBV5-6,.,CASSLRLETQYF,TGTGCCAGCAGCTTGAGGCTAGAGACCCAGTACTTC
TRBJ1-1,.,TRBV6-6,.,CASSYSGDTTEAFF,TGTGCCAGCAGTTACTCGGGCGACACCACTGAAGCTTTCTTT
TRBJ2-3,.,TRBV7-3,.,CASSLRQDTDTQYF,TGTGCCAGCAGCCTTCGACAGGACACAGATACGCAGTATTTT
TRBJ2-2,.,TRBV28,.,CASNQGNTGELFF,TGTGCCAGCAACCAGGGGAACACCGGGGAGCTGTTTTTT
TRBJ1-2,once,TRBV7-8,.,CASSLDAGNYGYTF,TGTGCCAGCAGCTTAGACGCAGGGAACTATGGCTACACCTTC
TRBJ2-6,.,TRBV9,.,CASSVVASGANVLTF,TGTGCCAGCAGCGTAGTGGCATCTGGGGCCAACGTCCTGACTTTC
TRBJ1-1,few,TRBV13,.,CASGEEAFF,TGTGCCAGCGGCGAGGAAGCTTTCTTT
TRBJ2-6,.,TRBV5-1,TRBD1,CASSFGQARSGANVLTF,TGCGCCAGCAGCTTTGGACAGGCCCGCTCTGGGGCCAACGTCCTGACTTTC
TRBJ1-1,.,TRBV15,.,CATSRDLGGAGVTEAFF,TGTGCCACCAGCAGAGATCTAGGAGGGGCCGGGGTCACTGAAGCTTTCTTT
TRBJ1-2,.,TRBV5-8,.,CASSLERADFSYGYTF,TGTGCCAGCAGCTTGGAGCGGGCGGACTTCAGCTATGGCTACACCTTC
TRBJ2-3,.,TRBV27,TRBD1,CASSTMWDRSTDTQYF,TGTGCCAGCAGTACAATGTGGGACAGGAGCACAGATACGCAGTATTTT
TRBJ1-2,once,TRBV5-5,.,CASSQKSPDTF,TGTGCCAGCAGCCAAAAGTCGCCCGACACCTTC
TRBJ2-7,.,TRBV4-1,.,CASSQMVGAYEQYF,TGCGCCAGCAGCCAAATGGTGGGGGCCTACGAGCAGTACTTC
TRBJ1-4,.,TRBV2,.,CASRKDINEKLFF,TGTGCCAGCCGAAAGGATATTAATGAAAAACTGTTTTTT
TRBJ2-2,.,TRBV30,TRBD1,CAWSQGGLTGELFF,TGTGCCTGGAGTCAAGGGGGCCTCACCGGGGAGCTGTTTTTT
TRBJ1-3,.,TRBV30,.,CARNSANSGNTIYF,TGTGCCAGAAACAGTGCCAACTCTGGAAACACCATATATTTT
TRBJ1-1,.,TRBV2,.,CASAVSYTEAFF,TGTGCCAGCGCGGTAAGTTACACTGAAGCTTTCTTT
TRBJ1-6,once,TRBV12-3/TRBV12-4,.,CASSLGPAAPLHF,TGTGCCAGCAGTTTGGGCCCAGCGGCACCCCTCCACTTT
TRBJ1-1,.,TRBV5-6,.,CASSRNTEAFF,TGTGCCAGCAGCCGTAACACTGAAGCTTTCTTT
TRBJ1-6,.,TRBV27,.,CASRMGGMGSPLHF,TGTGCCAGCAGGATGGGGGGAATGGGTTCACCCCTCCACTTT
TRBJ1-6,.,TRBV7-9,.,CASSLDRGHLSPLHF,TGTGCCAGCAGCTTGGACCGGGGGCATCTTTCACCCCTCCACTTT
TRBJ2-1,few,TRBV18,TRBD1,CASSPQQGGRNNEQFF,TGTGCCAGCTCACCACAACAGGGGGGCAGGAACAATGAGCAGTTCTTC
TRBJ1-1,.,TRBV11-2,.,CASSIGNGGKNTEAFF,TGTGCCAGCAGCATAGGGAATGGGGGAAAGAACACTGAAGCTTTCTTT
TRBJ1-2,.,TRBV2,.,CASVRGFGGYGYTF,TGTGCCTCAGTGAGGGGTTTCGGAGGGTATGGCTACACCTTC
TRBJ1-1,.,TRBV12-5,.,CASGFLDRNTEAFF,TGTGCTAGTGGTTTCCTGGACAGGAACACTGAAGCTTTCTTT
TRBJ2-1,.,TRBV18,TRBD2,CASSPTRGGSYNEQFF,TGTGCCAGCTCCCCCACGCGGGGGGGCTCCTACAATGAGCAGTTCTTC
TRBJ2-7,.,TRBV5-1,TRBD1,CASSLVGRTGGEQYF,TGCGCCAGCAGCTTGGTGGGGCGGACAGGGGGCGAGCAGTACTTC
TRBJ1-2,.,TRBV2,.,CASTKIPGYGYTF,TGTGCCAGCACTAAAATACCGGGCTATGGCTACACCTTC
TRBJ1-1,.,TRBV7-8,TRBD1,CASSLWTGENTEAFF,TGTGCCAGCAGCTTGTGGACAGGGGAGAACACTGAAGCTTTCTTT
TRBJ2-7,few,TRBV4-3,.,CASSRTGVGEQYF,TGCGCCAGCAGCCGTACGGGGGTGGGGGAGCAGTACTTC
TRBJ1-6,.,TRBV5-1,TRBD1,CASSSTGTARIPLWALHF,TGCGCCAGCAGCTCCACCGGGACAGCCAGAATTCCCCTTTGGGCCCTCCACTTT
TRBJ2-7,.,TRBV6-1,.,CASSEMGDAPSGQYF,TGTGCCAGCAGTGAAATGGGGGACGCACCTTCGGGGCAGTACTTC
TRBJ2-2,.,TRBV15,.,CATSRGVQQSLTNTGELFF,TGTGCCACCAGCAGAGGGGTTCAACAGTCATTGACGAACACCGGGGAGCTGTTTTTT
TRBJ1-3,.,TRBV7-8,.,CASSLGGDGRSGNTIYF,TGTGCCAGCAGCTTAGGGGGGGACGGGAGATCTGGAAACACCATATATTTT
TRBJ2-2,.,TRBV12-5,.,CASGAPRTQSTGELFF,TGTGCTAGTGGTGCCCCACGGACCCAATCCACCGGGGAGCTGTTTTTT
TRBJ2-7,.,TRBV5-1,.,CASSNPADEQYF,TGCGCCAGCTCCAACCCCGCAGACGAGCAGTACTTC
TRBJ1-1,.,TRBV7-3,.,CASSLDRNTEAFF,TGTGCCAGCAGCTTAGACAGGAACACTGAAGCTTTCTTT
TRBJ1-2,.,TRBV3-1/TRBV3-2,.,CASSQETNYGYTF,TGTGCCAGCAGCCAAGAAACAAACTATGGCTACACCTTC
TRBJ2-5,.,TRBV5-6,TRBD2,CASSSRASGSQETQYF,TGTGCCAGCAGCTCCCGGGCTAGCGGGTCCCAAGAGACCCAGTACTTC
TRBJ1-5,.,TRBV5-6,.,CASSLGRVYSNQPQHF,TGTGCCAGCAGCTTGGGTAGGGTTTATAGCAATCAGCCCCAGCATTTT
TRBJ2-1,.,TRBV11-2,.,CASSLIGLSTSYNEQFF,TGTGCCAGCAGCTTAATAGGACTTTCGACCTCCTACAATGAGCAGTTCTTC
TRBJ2-5,.,TRBV5-1,.,CASSLIAEETQYF,TGCGCCAGCAGCTTGATCGCAGAAGAGACCCAGTACTTC
TRBJ2-1,.,TRBV11-3,.,CASSHPRDNEQFF,TGTGCCAGCAGCCACCCCAGGGATAATGAGCAGTTCTTC
TRBJ1-2,.,TRBV29-1,.,CGTGGSGVPGYTF,TGCGGCACGGGGGGGTCTGGTGTTCCTGGCTACACCTTC
TRBJ2-1,.,TRBV27,.,CASSLLQGPVYNEQFF,TGTGCCAGCAGTCTTCTCCAAGGTCCGGTTTACAATGAGCAGTTCTTC
TRBJ2-1,.,TRBV7-2,.,CASSRGRGALLDEQFF,TGTGCCAGCAGTCGAGGAAGGGGGGCCCTATTGGATGAGCAGTTCTTC
TRBJ1-6,once,TRBV7-2,.,CASSLDSFSPLHF,TGTGCCAGCAGCTTAGACAGTTTTTCACCCCTCCACTTT
TRBJ1-5,.,TRBV6-2/TRBV6-3,.,CASSDPWPQHF,TGTGCCAGCAGTGACCCGTGGCCCCAGCATTTT
TRBJ1-5,.,TRBV15,.,CATSRDQSNQPQHF,TGTGCCACCAGCAGAGACCAAAGCAATCAGCCCCAGCATTTT
TRBJ2-4,once,TRBV7-2,TRBD2,CASTRTGTSKNIQYF,TGTGCCAGCACCCGTACCGGGACTAGCAAAAACATTCAGTACTTC
TRBJ1-6,.,TRBV4-2,TRBD1,CASSQSGTGGSPLHF,TGTGCCAGCAGCCAATCAGGGACAGGGGGTTCACCCCTCCACTTT
TRBJ2-3,.,TRBV7-6,.,CASSQVGRAKDTQYF,TGTGCCAGCAGCCAAGTGGGTCGGGCCAAGGATACGCAGTATTTT
TRBJ1-4,.,TRBV27,.,CASSFGGAQINNEKLFF,TGTGCCAGCAGCTTCGGGGGGGCCCAGATTAATAATGAAAAACTGTTTTTT
TRBJ1-4,.,TRBV19,TRBD1,CASTRSGTGNEKLFF,TGTGCCAGTACTCGTTCCGGGACAGGAAATGAAAAACTGTTTTTT
TRBJ2-1,.,TRBV5-1,.,CASSLGVGELSLSEQFF,TGCGCCAGCAGCTTGGGAGTCGGGGAACTATCCTTGAGTGAGCAGTTCTTC